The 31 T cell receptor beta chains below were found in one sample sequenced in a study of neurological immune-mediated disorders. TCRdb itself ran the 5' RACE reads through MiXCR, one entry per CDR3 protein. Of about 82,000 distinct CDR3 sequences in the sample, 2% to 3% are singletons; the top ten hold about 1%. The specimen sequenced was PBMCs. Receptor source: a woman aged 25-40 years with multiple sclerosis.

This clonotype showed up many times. CDR3 in amino acids: CASRSGFSVSNTEAFF. The DNA of the CDR3 is TGCGCCAGCAGATCCGGATTCTCTGTGAGCAACACTGAAGCTTTCTTT. This rearrangement joins TRBV5-1 to TRBJ1-1; D remains unclear. V dropped 5 bases and J dropped 2 bases, with 19 bases sitting between them. The CDR3 is made up of 16 amino acids. Germline V gene lookup returns CDR1 SGHRS and CDR2 YFSETQ. The variable domain in full, with the rest retrieved from reference TRBV5-1 and TRBJ1-1, is KAGVTQTPRYLIKTRGQQVTLSCSPISGHRSVSWYQQTPGQGLQFLFEYFSETQRNKGNFPGRFSGRQFSNSRSEMNVSTLELGDSALYLCASRSGFSVSNTEAFFGQGTRLTVV.

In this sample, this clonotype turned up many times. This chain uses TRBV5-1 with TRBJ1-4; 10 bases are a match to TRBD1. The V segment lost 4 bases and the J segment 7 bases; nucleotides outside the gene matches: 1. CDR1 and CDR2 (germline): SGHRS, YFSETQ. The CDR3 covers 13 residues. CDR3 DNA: TGCGCCAGCAGCGGACAGGGGGGTGAAAAACTGTTTTTT. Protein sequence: CASSGQGGEKLFF.

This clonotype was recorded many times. CDR3 sequence: CASSYGPLAYEQYF. The CDR3 DNA reads as TGTGCCAGCAGTTACGGACCGTTAGCCTACGAGCAGTACTTC. V gene TRBV6-7 combines with J gene TRBJ2-7; D remains ambiguous. TRBV6-7 is noted as an ORF with a role that remains uncertain. The CDR3 loop spans 14 amino acids. Trimming took 2 bases from V and 2 from J, leaving 10 bases between them.

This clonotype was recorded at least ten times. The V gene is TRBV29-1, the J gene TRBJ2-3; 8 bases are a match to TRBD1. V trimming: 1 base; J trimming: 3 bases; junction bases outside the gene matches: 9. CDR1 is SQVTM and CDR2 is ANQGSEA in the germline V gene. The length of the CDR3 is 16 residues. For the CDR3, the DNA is TGCAGCGTTGAAGGGATTGGACAGGGTCGGACAGATACGCAGTATTTT. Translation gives CSVEGIGQGRTDTQYF.

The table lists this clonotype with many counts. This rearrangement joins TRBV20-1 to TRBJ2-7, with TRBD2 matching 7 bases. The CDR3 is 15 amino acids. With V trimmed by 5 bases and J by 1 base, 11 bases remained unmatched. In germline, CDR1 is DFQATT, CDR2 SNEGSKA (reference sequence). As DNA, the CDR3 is TGCAGTGCTTCGGACGCGGGCGGGAGATCCTACGAGCAGTACTTC. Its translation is CSASDAGGRSYEQYF.

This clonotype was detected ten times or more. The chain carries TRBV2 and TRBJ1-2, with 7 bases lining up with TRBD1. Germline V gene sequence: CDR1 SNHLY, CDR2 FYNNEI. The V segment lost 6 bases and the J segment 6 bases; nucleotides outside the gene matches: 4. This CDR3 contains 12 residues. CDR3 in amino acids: CASSQQGDGYTF. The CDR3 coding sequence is TGTGCCAGCAGCCAGCAGGGGGATGGCTACACCTTC. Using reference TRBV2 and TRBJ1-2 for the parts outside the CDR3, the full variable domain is EPEVTQTPSHQVTQMGQEVILRCVPISNHLYFYWYRQILGQKVEFLVSFYNNEISEKSEIFDDQFSVERPDGSNFTLKIRSTKLEDSAMYFCASSQQGDGYTFGSGTRLTVV.

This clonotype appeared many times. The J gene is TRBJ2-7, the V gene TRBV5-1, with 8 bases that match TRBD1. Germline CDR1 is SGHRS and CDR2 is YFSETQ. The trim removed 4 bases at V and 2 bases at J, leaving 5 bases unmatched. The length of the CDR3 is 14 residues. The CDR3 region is CASSQGAGAYEQYF. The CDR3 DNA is TGCGCCAGCAGCCAGGGGGCTGGGGCCTACGAGCAGTACTTC.

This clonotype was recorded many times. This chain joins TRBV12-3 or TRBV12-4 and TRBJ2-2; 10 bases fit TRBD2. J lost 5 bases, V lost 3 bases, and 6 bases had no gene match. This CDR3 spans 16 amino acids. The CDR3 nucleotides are TGTGCCAGCAGTTTTTTGGTAGCGGGAGGTACCGGGGAGCTGTTTTTT. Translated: CASSFLVAGGTGELFF.

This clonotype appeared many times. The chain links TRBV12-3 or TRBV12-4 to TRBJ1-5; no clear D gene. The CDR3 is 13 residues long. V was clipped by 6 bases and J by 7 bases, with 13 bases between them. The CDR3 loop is CASSATEGQPQHF. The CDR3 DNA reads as TGTGCCAGCAGCGCTACAGAGGGCCAGCCCCAGCATTTT.

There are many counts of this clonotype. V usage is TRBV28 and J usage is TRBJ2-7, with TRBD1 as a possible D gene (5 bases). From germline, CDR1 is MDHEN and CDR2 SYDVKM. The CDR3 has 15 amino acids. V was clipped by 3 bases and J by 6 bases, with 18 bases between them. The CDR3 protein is CASSFVENDGAEQYF. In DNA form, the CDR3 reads TGTGCCAGCAGTTTCGTGGAGAATGATGGGGCCGAGCAGTACTTC.

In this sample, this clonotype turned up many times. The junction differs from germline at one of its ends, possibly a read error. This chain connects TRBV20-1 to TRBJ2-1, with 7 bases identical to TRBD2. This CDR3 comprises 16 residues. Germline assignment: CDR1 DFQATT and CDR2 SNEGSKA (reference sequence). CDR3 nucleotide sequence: TGCAGTGCGGAGACCCCGCATAGGCTCCGGGACTACAGGAGGATCTTC. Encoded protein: CSAETPHRLRDYRRIF.

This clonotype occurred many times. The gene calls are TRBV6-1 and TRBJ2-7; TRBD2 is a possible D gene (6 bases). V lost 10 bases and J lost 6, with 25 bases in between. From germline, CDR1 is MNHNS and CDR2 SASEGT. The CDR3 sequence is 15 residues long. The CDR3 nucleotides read TGTGCCAATCAGAATGGTGACCGGGAGAGTCGCGAGCAGTACTTC. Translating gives CANQNGDRESREQYF.

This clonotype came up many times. The CDR3 sequence is CSVDTTGTGELFF. The DNA of the CDR3 is TGCAGCGTGGACACGACAGGGACCGGGGAGCTGTTTTTT. The V and J genes are TRBV29-1 and TRBJ2-2, with 7 bases identical to TRBD1. Germline CDR1 is SQVTM and CDR2 is ANQGSEA. V was clipped by 6 bases and J by 5 bases; unmatched bases: 6. This CDR3 is built from 13 residues.

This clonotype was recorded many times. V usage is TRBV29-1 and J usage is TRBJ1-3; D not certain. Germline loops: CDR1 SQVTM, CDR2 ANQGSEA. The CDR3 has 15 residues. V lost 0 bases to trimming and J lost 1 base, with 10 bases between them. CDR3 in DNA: TGCAGCGTTGAAGATATGATCAGTTCTGGAAACACCATATATTTT. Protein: CSVEDMISSGNTIYF.

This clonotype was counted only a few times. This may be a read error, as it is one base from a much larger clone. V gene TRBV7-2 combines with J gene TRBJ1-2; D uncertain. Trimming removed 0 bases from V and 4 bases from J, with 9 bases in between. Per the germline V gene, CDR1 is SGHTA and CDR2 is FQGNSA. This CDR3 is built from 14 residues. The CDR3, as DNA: TGTGCCAGCAGCTTAGCTGGATCAGGCTATGGCTACACCTTC. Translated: CASSLAGSGYGYTF.

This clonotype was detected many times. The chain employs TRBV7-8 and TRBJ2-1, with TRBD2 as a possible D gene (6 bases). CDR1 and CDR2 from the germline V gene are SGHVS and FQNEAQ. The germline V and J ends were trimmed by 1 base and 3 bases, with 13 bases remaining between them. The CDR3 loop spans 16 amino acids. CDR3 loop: CASSLVHSGDYNEQFF. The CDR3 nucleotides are TGTGCCAGCAGCTTAGTTCATAGCGGAGACTACAATGAGCAGTTCTTC.

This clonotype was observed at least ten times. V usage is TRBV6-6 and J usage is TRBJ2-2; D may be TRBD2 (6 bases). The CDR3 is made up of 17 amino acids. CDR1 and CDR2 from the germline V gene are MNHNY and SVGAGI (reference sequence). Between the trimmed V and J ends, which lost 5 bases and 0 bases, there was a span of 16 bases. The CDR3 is CASSTTGLSTNTGELFF. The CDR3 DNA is TGTGCCAGCAGTACAACAGGACTATCTACGAACACCGGGGAGCTGTTTTTT.

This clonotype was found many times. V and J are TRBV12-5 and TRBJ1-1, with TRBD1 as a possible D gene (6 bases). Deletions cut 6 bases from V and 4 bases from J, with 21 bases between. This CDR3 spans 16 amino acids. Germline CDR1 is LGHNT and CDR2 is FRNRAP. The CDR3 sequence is CASGTTGFGSVTEAFF. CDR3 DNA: TGTGCTAGTGGAACTACAGGGTTCGGTTCGGTCACTGAAGCTTTCTTT. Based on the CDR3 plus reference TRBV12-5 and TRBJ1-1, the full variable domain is DARVTQTPRHKVTEMGQEVTMRCQPILGHNTVFWYRQTMMQGLELLAYFRNRAPLDDSGMPKDRFSAEMPDATLATLKIQPSEPRDSAVYFCASGTTGFGSVTEAFFGQGTRLTVV.

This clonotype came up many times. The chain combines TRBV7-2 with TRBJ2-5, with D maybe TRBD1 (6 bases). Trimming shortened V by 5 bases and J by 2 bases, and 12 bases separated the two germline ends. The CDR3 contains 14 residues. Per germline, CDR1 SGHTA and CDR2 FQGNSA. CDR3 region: CASSVQGGQETQYF. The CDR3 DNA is TGTGCCAGCAGCGTACAGGGTGGACAAGAGACCCAGTACTTC.

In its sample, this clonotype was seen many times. The CDR3 reads CSASLAEITDTQYF. The DNA of the CDR3 is TGCAGTGCTAGCCTAGCGGAAATCACAGATACGCAGTATTTT. V is TRBV20-1 and J is TRBJ2-3; 7 nucleotides line up with TRBD2. Germline V gene sequence: CDR1 DFQATT, CDR2 SNEGSKA (reference sequence). CDR3 size: 14 residues. Unmatched junction bases numbered 5, after V lost 3 bases and J lost 2 bases.

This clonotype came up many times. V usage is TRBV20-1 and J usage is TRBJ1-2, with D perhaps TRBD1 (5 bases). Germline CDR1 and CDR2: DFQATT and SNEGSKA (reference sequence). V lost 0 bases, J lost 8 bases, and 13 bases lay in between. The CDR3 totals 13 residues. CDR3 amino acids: CSARDARGGGYTF. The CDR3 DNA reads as TGCAGTGCTAGAGATGCGAGGGGCGGCGGCTACACCTTC.

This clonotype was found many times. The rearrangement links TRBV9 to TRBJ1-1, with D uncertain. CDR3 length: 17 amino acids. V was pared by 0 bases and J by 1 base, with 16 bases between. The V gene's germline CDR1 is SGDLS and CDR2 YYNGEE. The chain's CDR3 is CASSVGSGDGANTEAFF. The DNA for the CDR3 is TGTGCCAGCAGCGTAGGGTCCGGAGACGGTGCGAACACTGAAGCTTTCTTT. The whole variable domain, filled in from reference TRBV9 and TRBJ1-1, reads DSGVTQTPKHLITATGQRVTLRCSPRSGDLSVYWYQQSLDQGLQFLIQYYNGEERAKGNILERFSAQQFPDLHSELNLSSLELGDSALYFCASSVGSGDGANTEAFFGQGTRLTVV.

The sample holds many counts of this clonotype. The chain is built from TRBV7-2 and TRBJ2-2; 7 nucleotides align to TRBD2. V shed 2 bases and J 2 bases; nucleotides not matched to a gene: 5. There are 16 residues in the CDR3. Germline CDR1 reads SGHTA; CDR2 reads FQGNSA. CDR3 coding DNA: TGTGCCAGCAGCTTAAAGCGCGGGGGTAACACCGGGGAGCTGTTTTTT. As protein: CASSLKRGGNTGELFF.

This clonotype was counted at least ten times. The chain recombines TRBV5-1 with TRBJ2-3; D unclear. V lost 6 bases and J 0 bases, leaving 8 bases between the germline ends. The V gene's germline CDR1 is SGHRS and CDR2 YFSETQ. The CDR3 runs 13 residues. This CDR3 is CASTGYSTDTQYF. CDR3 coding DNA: TGCGCCAGCACTGGGTATAGCACAGATACGCAGTATTTT.

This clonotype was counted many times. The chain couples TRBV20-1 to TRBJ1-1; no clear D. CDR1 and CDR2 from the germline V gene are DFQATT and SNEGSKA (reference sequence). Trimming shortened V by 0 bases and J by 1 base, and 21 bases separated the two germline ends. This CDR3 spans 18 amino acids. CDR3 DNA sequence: TGCAGTGCTAGAGATCCCACCCCACTGGCCGCAGGGAACACTGAAGCTTTCTTT. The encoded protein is CSARDPTPLAAGNTEAFF.

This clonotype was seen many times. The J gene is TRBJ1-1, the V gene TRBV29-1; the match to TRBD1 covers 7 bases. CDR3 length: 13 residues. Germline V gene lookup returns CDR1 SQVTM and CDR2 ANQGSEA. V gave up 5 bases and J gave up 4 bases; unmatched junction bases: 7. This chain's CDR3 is CSVTTQGGTEAFF. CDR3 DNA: TGCAGCGTTACGACTCAGGGGGGCACTGAAGCTTTCTTT.

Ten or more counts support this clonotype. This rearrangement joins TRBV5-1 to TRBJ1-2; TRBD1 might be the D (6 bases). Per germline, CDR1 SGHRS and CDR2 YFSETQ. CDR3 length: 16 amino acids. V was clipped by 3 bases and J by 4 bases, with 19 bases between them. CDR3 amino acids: CASSSTPTGDIYGYTF. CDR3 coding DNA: TGCGCCAGCAGCTCGACGCCCACGGGGGACATCTATGGCTACACCTTC. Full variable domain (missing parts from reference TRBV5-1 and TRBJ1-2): KAGVTQTPRYLIKTRGQQVTLSCSPISGHRSVSWYQQTPGQGLQFLFEYFSETQRNKGNFPGRFSGRQFSNSRSEMNVSTLELGDSALYLCASSSTPTGDIYGYTFGSGTRLTVV.

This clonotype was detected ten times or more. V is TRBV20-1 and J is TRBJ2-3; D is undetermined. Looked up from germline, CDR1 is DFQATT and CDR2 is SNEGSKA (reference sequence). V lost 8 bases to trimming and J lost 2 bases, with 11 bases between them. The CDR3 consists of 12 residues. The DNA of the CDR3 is TGCAGTTCCTCACCGAACACAGATACGCAGTATTTT. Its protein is CSSSPNTDTQYF.

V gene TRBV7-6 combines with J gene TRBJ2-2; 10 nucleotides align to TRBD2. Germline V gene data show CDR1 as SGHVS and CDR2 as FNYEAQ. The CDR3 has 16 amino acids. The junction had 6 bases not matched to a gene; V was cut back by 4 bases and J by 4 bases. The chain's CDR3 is CASSSETSGLTGELFF. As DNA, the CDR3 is TGTGCCAGCAGCTCCGAGACTAGCGGGCTCACCGGGGAGCTGTTTTTT.

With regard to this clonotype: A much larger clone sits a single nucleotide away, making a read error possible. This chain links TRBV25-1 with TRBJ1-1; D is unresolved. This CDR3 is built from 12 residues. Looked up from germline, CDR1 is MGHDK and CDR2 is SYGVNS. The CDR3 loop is CDSIDEETEAFF. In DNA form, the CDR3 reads TGTGACAGCATTGACGAGGAAACTGAAGCTTTCTTT.

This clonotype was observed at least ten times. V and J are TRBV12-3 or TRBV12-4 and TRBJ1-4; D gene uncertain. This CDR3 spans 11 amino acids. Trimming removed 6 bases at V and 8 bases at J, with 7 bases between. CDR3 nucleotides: TGTGCCAGCAGCAAGGACGAAAAACTGTTTTTT. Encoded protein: CASSKDEKLFF.